The 25 T cell receptor beta chains in this list originate from one sample, sequenced in a study of T cell responses to AZD1222 COVID-19 vaccine. Sequenced by immunoSEQ multiplex PCR; TCRdb stores in-frame clones only, minus some. The repertoire consists of 150,000 to 200,000 clones, with roughly 91% occurring once and the leading ten covering about 5.9%. The source was peripheral blood, collected 28 days after the second AZD1222 dose. Receptor source: an adult who received the AZD1222 COVID-19 vaccine.

The V call is TRBV11-2, the J call TRBJ1-6, with a tentative D call TRBD1 (6 bases). V dropped 0 bases and J dropped 13 bases, with 19 bases sitting between them. The CDR3 length is 16 residues. CDR1 and CDR2 (germline): SGHAT, FQNNGV. The CDR3 spells CASSLDPDSSIRPLHF. CDR3 DNA sequence: TGTGCCAGCAGCTTAGATCCGGACAGCTCAATTCGGCCCCTCCACTTT.

The rearrangement joins TRBV24-1 to TRBJ1-2; 11 positions match TRBD1. CDR1 is KGHDR and CDR2 is SFDVKD in the germline V gene. The CDR3 extends over 15 amino acids. V dropped 4 bases and J dropped 4; count of bases not matched to a gene: 4. CDR3 in amino acids: CATSERTGGSYGYTF. The CDR3, as DNA: TGTGCCACCAGTGAAAGGACAGGGGGCAGCTATGGCTACACCTTC.

This sequence joins TRBV6-6 and TRBJ2-7, with 12 bases identical to TRBD2. J lost 4 bases, V lost 2 bases, and 3 bases had no gene match. The CDR3 runs 15 residues. Germline V gene lookup returns CDR1 MNHNY and CDR2 SVGAGI (reference sequence). As DNA, the CDR3 is TGTGCCAGCAGTTACGCGCTAGCGGGGGGGTACGAGCAGTACTTC. This translates into CASSYALAGGYEQYF.

This clone has only a few counts. CDR3 amino acids: CASFLKGTYGYTF. DNA for the CDR3: TGTGCCAGCTTTTTAAAAGGGACCTATGGCTACACCTTC. The J gene is TRBJ1-2, the V gene TRBV27, with D possibly matching TRBD1 (5 bases). Germline V gene lookup returns CDR1 MNHEY and CDR2 SMNVEV (reference sequence). The CDR3 runs to 13 residues. V gave up 8 bases and J gave up 4 bases, with 14 bases separating them.

The CDR3 region has the DNA TGTGCCAGCAGCCAAGGACAGGGCCTACCTCCTACCTTC. Translating gives CASSQGQGLPPTF. This rearrangement joins TRBV3-1 (or the pseudogene TRBV3-2) to TRBJ1-2; 7 nucleotides match TRBD1. V gave up 1 base and J gave up 14 bases; unmatched junction bases: 10. CDR3 length equals 13 residues. CDR1 and CDR2 from the germline V gene are LGHDT and YNNKEL (reference sequence).

This chain connects TRBV3-1 (or the pseudogene TRBV3-2) to TRBJ1-3; D call uncertain. V shed 4 bases and J shed 0 bases, with 16 bases lying between them. CDR1 LGHDT and CDR2 YNNKEL come from the germline V gene (reference sequence). The CDR3 is made up of 17 amino acids. DNA for the CDR3: TGTGCCAGCAGCCGGTTAGGGCAGACCTACTCTGGAAACACCATATATTTT. Its translation: CASSRLGQTYSGNTIYF.

The table lists this clone with a count of one. V usage is TRBV6-5 and J usage is TRBJ1-1; 9 nucleotides match TRBD1. CDR3 length: 15 amino acids. Trimming took 3 bases from V and 0 from J; bases not matched to a gene: 2. Germline-derived CDR1 and CDR2 are MNHEY and SVGAGI. CDR3 bases: TGTGCCAGCAGTTATGGGACAGGGATGAACACTGAAGCTTTCTTT. Its translation is CASSYGTGMNTEAFF.

This clone was seen only once. The chain employs TRBV12-3 or TRBV12-4 and TRBJ2-1, with unresolved D. The CDR3 consists of 13 residues. The V end was cut by 1 base, the J end by 12 bases, with 13 bases between. The CDR3 DNA follows: TGTGCCAGCAGTTTAGGGGCAGGTAAGGCGCAGTTCTTC. Its protein is CASSLGAGKAQFF.

This chain's CDR3 is CASSSGVGTNYGYTF. The CDR3 region has the DNA TGTGCCAGCAGCTCAGGGGTAGGGACAAACTATGGCTACACCTTC. The chain joins TRBV7-9 to TRBJ1-2; perhaps TRBD1 as D (6 bases). Trimming removed 4 bases from V and 2 bases from J, with 14 bases in between. CDR3 length: 15 residues. From germline, CDR1 is SEHNR and CDR2 FQNEAQ (reference sequence).

The CDR3 loop reads CAMQGSYSTDTQYF. CDR3 bases: TGTGCCATGCAAGGGAGTTATAGCACAGATACGCAGTATTTT. The chain couples TRBV10-3 to TRBJ2-3, with D perhaps TRBD2 (5 bases). The ends were cut back, 9 bases at V and 0 bases at J, with 13 bases in the middle. Germline V CDR1 and CDR2: ENHRY, SYGVKD. This CDR3 contains 14 residues.

The rearrangement uses TRBV27 and TRBJ2-7; no firm D call. V was pared by 3 bases and J by 3 bases, with 6 bases between. This CDR3 is built from 12 residues. Germline-derived CDR1 and CDR2 are MNHEY and SMNVEV (reference sequence). The CDR3: CASSLSGYEQYF. The CDR3 DNA reads as TGTGCCAGCAGTTTGTCTGGCTACGAGCAGTACTTC.

The V and J genes are TRBV28 and TRBJ1-2; 9 bases match TRBD1. The J segment lost 2 bases and the V segment lost 8 bases, leaving 6 bases of the junction unmatched. CDR3 size: 14 residues. Germline assignment: CDR1 MDHEN and CDR2 SYDVKM. The CDR3: CASHRGRTNYGYTF. CDR3 sequence (DNA): TGTGCCAGCCACAGGGGGCGGACGAACTATGGCTACACCTTC.

This chain connects TRBV18 to TRBJ1-5, with 9 bases lining up with TRBD1. Germline V gene lookup returns CDR1 KGHSH and CDR2 LQKENI. CDR3 size: 15 residues. The junction had 6 bases not matched to a gene; V was cut back by 4 bases and J by 5 bases. CDR3 sequence: CASSLNRGPYQPQHF. The CDR3 DNA reads TGTGCCAGCTCACTCAACAGGGGGCCGTATCAGCCCCAGCATTTT.

In its sample, this clone was seen a few times. The genes are TRBV19 and TRBJ2-6; D is unclear. The CDR3 extends over 16 amino acids. Trimming pared 6 bases from V and 2 bases from J, leaving 14 bases between. In germline, CDR1 is LNHDA, CDR2 SQIVND (reference sequence). The CDR3 DNA is TGTGCCAGTAGCTACTGGAAGGGTGCTGGGGCCAACGTCCTGACTTTC. Translation: CASSYWKGAGANVLTF. The full variable domain, its missing parts supplied by reference TRBV19 and TRBJ2-6, is DGGITQSPKYLFRKEGQNVTLSCEQNLNHDAMYWYRQDPGQGLRLIYYSQIVNDFQKGDIAEGYSVSREKKESFPLTVTSAQKNPTAFYLCASSYWKGAGANVLTFGAGSRLTVL.

This clone occurred once. J is TRBJ1-5 and V is TRBV6-1; 9 positions agree with TRBD1. The V gene end was trimmed by 0 bases and the J gene end by 6 bases; junction bases not matched to a gene: 6. Germline-derived CDR1 and CDR2 are MNHNS and SASEGT. CDR3 size: 16 residues. CDR3: CASSEAPQGAGQPQHF. The CDR3 DNA follows: TGTGCCAGCAGTGAAGCTCCACAGGGGGCAGGTCAGCCCCAGCATTTT.

The chain carries TRBV5-1 and TRBJ2-7; 8 nucleotides agree with TRBD1. The CDR3 sequence is 15 residues long. Germline CDR1 SGHRS, CDR2 YFSETQ. With 4 bases clipped from V and 3 bases from J, the junction kept 9 bases outside the gene matches. The CDR3 reads CASSTTTGDIYEQYF. Here the CDR3 DNA reads TGCGCCAGCAGCACCACGACAGGGGATATCTACGAGCAGTACTTC. The whole variable domain, filled in from reference TRBV5-1 and TRBJ2-7, reads KAGVTQTPRYLIKTRGQQVTLSCSPISGHRSVSWYQQTPGQGLQFLFEYFSETQRNKGNFPGRFSGRQFSNSRSEMNVSTLELGDSALYLCASSTTTGDIYEQYFGPGTRLTVT.

V gene TRBV24-1 combines with J gene TRBJ2-1; D perhaps matches TRBD1 (5 bases). Germline loops: CDR1 KGHDR, CDR2 SFDVKD. The CDR3 loop spans 15 amino acids. Trimming took 4 bases from V and 7 from J, leaving 16 bases between them. Written as DNA, the CDR3 is TGTGCCACCAGTGACTTCTCCAGGGCCCTTAATGAGCAGTTCTTC. Translating it yields CATSDFSRALNEQFF.

This chain links TRBV7-9 with TRBJ1-2; 8 bases are shared with TRBD1. CDR1 is SEHNR, CDR2 FQNEAQ, per germline (reference sequence). The junction had 9 bases not matched to a gene; V was cut back by 5 bases and J by 7 bases. This CDR3 region has 14 residues. CDR3 nucleotides: TGTGCCAGCAGCCCGACAGGGGTAGCTCCTGGCTACACCTTC. This codes for CASSPTGVAPGYTF. The full variable domain, rest sourced from reference TRBV7-9 and TRBJ1-2, is DTGVSQNPRHKITKRGQNVTFRCDPISEHNRLYWYRQTLGQGPEFLTYFQNEAQLEKSRLLSDRFSAERPKGSFSTLEIQRTEQGDSAMYLCASSPTGVAPGYTFGSGTRLTVV.

The rearrangement uses TRBV18 and TRBJ1-2; 9 bases line up with TRBD1. This CDR3 spans 13 amino acids. Trimming removed 6 bases from V and 7 bases from J; junction bases left unmatched: 6. The germline gives CDR1 KGHSH, CDR2 LQKENI. The CDR3 reads CASSRDRDLGYTF. The CDR3 coding sequence is TGTGCCAGCTCCCGGGACAGGGATCTTGGCTACACCTTC.

Details on this clone: One junction end disagrees with the germline gene, perhaps due to a read error. The V call is TRBV19, the J call TRBJ1-2; TRBD1 might be the D (6 bases). Germline CDR1 and CDR2: LNHDA and SQIVND (reference sequence). The CDR3 sequence is 15 residues long. This CDR3 is CASRIANRENYGYTF. Written as DNA, the CDR3 is TGTGCCAGTAGGATAGCGAACAGGGAGAACTATGGCTACACCTTC.

The chain links TRBV14 to TRBJ1-2; TRBD1 is a possible D gene (6 bases). This CDR3 is 13 amino acids long. Trimming took off 1 base at V and 4 bases at J, with 7 bases between the two ends. Germline V gene lookup returns CDR1 SGHDN and CDR2 FVKESK. The CDR3: CASSQGRGYGYTF. In DNA form, the CDR3 reads TGTGCCAGCAGCCAAGGCAGGGGCTATGGCTACACCTTC.

This clone came up once. The V and J genes are TRBV28 and TRBJ2-7; tentatively, D is TRBD2 (5 bases). Trimming pared 5 bases from V and 9 bases from J, leaving 20 bases between. This CDR3 has 14 amino acids. The germline V gene encodes CDR1 MDHEN and CDR2 SYDVKM. The CDR3 region is CASSPSLGVRGQYF. The CDR3 DNA reads as TGTGCCAGCAGTCCTTCCCTCGGGGTCCGCGGGCAGTACTTC.

This clone has just a few counts. The rearrangement uses TRBV28 and TRBJ1-5, with a possible D match to TRBD1 (5 bases). Trimming shortened V by 5 bases and J by 12 bases, and 17 bases separated the two germline ends. The CDR3 totals 13 residues. Germline V gene lookup returns CDR1 MDHEN and CDR2 SYDVKM. The CDR3 here is CASSNYPGGIQHF. For the CDR3, the DNA is TGTGCCAGCAGTAATTATCCGGGGGGGATCCAGCATTTT.

V gene TRBV6-2 or TRBV6-3 combines with J gene TRBJ2-1; 9 bases map to TRBD2. The CDR3 totals 14 residues. The junction had 6 bases not matched to a gene; V was cut back by 4 bases and J by 8 bases. Germline V gene data show CDR1 as MNHEY and CDR2 as SVGEGT. This chain's CDR3 is CASSLGGRADEQFF. CDR3 coding DNA: TGTGCCAGCAGTTTAGGCGGGAGGGCCGATGAGCAGTTCTTC.

This chain joins TRBV13 and TRBJ2-5, with D possibly being TRBD1 (5 bases). V lost 3 bases to trimming and J lost 1 base, with 6 bases between them. This CDR3 spans 13 amino acids. Per the germline V gene, CDR1 is PRHDT and CDR2 is FYEKMQ (reference sequence). CDR3 sequence reads: CASSFRGQETQYF. The CDR3 DNA reads TGTGCCAGCAGCTTTAGGGGCCAAGAGACCCAGTACTTC.